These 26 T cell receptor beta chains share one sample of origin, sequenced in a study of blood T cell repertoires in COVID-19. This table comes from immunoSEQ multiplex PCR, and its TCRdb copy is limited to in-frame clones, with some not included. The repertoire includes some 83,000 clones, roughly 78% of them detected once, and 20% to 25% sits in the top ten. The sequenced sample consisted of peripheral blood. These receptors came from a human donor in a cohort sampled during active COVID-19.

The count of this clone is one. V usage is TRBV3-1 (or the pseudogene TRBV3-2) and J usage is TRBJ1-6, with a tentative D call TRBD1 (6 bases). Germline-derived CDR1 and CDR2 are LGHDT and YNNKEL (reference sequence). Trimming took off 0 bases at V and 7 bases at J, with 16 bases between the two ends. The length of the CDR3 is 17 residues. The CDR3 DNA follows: TGTGCCAGCAGCCAAGATAACAGGGCGCTCGGAAATTCACCCCTCCACTTT. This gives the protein CASSQDNRALGNSPLHF.

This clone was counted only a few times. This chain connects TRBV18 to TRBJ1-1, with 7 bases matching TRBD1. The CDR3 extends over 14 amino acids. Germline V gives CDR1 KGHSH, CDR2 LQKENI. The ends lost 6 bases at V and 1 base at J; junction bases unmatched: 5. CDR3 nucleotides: TGTGCCAGCTCCCCGGGACAGTGGAACACTGAAGCTTTCTTT. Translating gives CASSPGQWNTEAFF.

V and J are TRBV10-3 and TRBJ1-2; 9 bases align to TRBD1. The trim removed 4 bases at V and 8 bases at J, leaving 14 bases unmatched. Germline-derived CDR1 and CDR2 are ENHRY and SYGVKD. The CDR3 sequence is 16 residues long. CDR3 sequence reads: CAISANRDRVAGGYTF. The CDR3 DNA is TGTGCCATCAGTGCAAACCGGGACAGGGTGGCAGGAGGCTACACCTTC.

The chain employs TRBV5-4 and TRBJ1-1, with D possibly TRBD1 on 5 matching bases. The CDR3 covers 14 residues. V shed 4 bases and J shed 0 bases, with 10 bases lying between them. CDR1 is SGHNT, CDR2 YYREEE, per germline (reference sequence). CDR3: CASSLDRLNTEAFF. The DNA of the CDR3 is TGTGCCAGCAGCCTCGACAGATTGAACACTGAAGCTTTCTTT.

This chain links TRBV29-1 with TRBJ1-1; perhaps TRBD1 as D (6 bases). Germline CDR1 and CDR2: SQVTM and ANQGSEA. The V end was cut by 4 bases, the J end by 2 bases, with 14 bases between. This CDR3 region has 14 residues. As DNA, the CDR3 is TGCAGCGTTGCTTATAACAGGGCAAACACTGAAGCTTTCTTT. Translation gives CSVAYNRANTEAFF.

The CDR3 bases are TGTGCCAGCAGCTTAGCACACTCCTACGAGCAGTACTTC. Protein product: CASSLAHSYEQYF. The chain recombines TRBV7-2 with TRBJ2-7; D gene unclear. The germline V gene has CDR1 SGHTA and CDR2 FQGNSA. Trimming pared 0 bases from V and 0 bases from J, leaving 3 bases between. The CDR3 spans 13 residues. The whole variable domain, remainder taken from reference TRBV7-2 and TRBJ2-7, is GAGVSQSPSNKVTEKGKDVELRCDPISGHTALYWYRQSLGQGLEFLIYFQGNSAPDKSGLPSDRFSAERTGGSVSTLTIQRTQQEDSAVYLCASSLAHSYEQYFGPGTRLTVT.

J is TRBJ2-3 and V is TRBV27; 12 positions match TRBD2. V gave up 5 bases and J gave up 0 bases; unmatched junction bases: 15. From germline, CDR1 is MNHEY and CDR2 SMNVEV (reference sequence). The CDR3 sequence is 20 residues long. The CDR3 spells CASSPTSGGWEASSTDTQYF. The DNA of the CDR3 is TGTGCCAGCAGTCCGACTAGCGGGGGCTGGGAAGCCTCTAGCACAGATACGCAGTATTTT.

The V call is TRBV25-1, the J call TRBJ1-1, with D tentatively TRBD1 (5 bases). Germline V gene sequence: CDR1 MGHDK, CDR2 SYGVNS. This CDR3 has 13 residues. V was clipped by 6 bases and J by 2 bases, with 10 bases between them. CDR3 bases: TGTGCCAGCAGGACCGACAGAAACACTGAAGCTTTCTTT. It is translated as CASRTDRNTEAFF.

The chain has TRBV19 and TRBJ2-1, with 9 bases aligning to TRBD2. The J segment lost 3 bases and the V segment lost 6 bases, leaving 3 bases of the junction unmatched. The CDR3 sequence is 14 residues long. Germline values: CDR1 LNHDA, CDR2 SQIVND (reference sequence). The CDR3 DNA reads TGTGCCAGTAGGAGCGGGGGGCTCTACAATGAGCAGTTCTTC. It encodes CASRSGGLYNEQFF.

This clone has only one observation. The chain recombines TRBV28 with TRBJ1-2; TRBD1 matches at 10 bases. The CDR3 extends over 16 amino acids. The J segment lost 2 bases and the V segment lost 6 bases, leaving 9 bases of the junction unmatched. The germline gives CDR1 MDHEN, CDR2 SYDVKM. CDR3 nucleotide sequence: TGTGCCAGCAGACCAAGACAGGGGGCGCGGAACTATGGCTACACCTTC. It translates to CASRPRQGARNYGYTF.

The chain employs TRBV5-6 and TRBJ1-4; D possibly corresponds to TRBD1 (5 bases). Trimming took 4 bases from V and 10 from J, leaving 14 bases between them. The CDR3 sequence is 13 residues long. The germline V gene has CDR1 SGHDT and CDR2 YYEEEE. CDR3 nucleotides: TGTGCCAGCAGCCTCCTGCCGGGGGGAAAACTGTTTTTT. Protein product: CASSLLPGGKLFF. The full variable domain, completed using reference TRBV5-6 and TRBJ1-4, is DAGVTQSPTHLIKTRGQQVTLRCSPKSGHDTVSWYQQALGQGPQFIFQYYEEEERQRGNFPDRFSGHQFPNYSSELNVNALLLGDSALYLCASSLLPGGKLFFGSGTQLSVL.

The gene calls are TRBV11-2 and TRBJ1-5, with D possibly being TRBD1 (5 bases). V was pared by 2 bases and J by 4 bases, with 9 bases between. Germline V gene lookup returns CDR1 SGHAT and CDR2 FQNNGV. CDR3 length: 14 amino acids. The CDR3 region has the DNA TGTGCCAGCAGCTTATGGGGGGGAAATCAGCCCCAGCATTTT. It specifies CASSLWGGNQPQHF.

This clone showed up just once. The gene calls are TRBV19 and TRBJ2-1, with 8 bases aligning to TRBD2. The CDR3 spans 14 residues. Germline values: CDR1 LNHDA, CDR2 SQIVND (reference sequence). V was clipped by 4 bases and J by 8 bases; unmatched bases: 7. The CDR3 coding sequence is TGTGCCAGTAGTACCACCTTAGCGGGGCATGAGCAGTTCTTC. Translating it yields CASSTTLAGHEQFF.

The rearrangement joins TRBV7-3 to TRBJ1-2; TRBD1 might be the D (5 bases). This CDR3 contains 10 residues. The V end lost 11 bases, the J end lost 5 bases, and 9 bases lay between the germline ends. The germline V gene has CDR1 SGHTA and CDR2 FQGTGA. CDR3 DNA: TGTGCCGGACATATATATGGCTACACCTTC. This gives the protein CAGHIYGYTF.

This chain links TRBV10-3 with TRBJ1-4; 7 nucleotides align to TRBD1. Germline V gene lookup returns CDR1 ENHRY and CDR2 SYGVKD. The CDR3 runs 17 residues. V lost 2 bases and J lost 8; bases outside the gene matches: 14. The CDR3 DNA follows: TGTGCCATCAGTGAGACAAAACCGGACAGGTCGTCGGAAAAACTGTTTTTT. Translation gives CAISETKPDRSSEKLFF.

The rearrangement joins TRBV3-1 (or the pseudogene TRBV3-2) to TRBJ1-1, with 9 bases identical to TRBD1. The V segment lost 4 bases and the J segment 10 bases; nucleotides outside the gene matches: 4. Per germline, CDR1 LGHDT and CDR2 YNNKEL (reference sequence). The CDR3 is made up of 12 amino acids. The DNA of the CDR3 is TGTGCCAGCAGCCCGGGACAGGGAACAGCTTTCTTT. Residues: CASSPGQGTAFF.

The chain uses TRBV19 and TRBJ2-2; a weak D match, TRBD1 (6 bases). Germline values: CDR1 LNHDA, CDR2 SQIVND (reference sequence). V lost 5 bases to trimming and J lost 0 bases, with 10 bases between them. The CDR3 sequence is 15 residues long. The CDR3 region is CASSLGQTNTGELFF. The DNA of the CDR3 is TGTGCCAGTAGTTTAGGACAGACGAACACCGGGGAGCTGTTTTTT.

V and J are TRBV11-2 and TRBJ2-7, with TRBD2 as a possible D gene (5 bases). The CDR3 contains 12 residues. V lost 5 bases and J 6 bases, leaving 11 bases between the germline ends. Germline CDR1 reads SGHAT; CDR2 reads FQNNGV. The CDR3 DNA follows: TGTGCCAGCAGCCCCCTTGGAGGCGAGCAGTACTTC. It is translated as CASSPLGGEQYF.

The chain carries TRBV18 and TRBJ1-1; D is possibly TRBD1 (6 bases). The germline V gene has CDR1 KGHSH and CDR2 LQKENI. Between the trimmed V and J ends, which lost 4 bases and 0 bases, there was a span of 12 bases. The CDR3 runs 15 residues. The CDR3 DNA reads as TGTGCCAGCTCACGCGGACAGCTGTTGAACACTGAAGCTTTCTTT. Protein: CASSRGQLLNTEAFF.

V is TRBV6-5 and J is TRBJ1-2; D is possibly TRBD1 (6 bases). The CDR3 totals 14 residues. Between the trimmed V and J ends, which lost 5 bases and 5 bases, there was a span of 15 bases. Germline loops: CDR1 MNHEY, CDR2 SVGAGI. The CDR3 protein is CASSRGEGVYGYTF. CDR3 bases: TGTGCCAGCAGTCGCGGGGAGGGGGTTTATGGCTACACCTTC.

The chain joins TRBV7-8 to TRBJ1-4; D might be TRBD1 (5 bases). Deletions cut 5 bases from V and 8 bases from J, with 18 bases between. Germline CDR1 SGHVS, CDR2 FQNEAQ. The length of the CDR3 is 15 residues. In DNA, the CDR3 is TGTGCCAGCAGCCACAACCCCCGGACAAGCGAAAAACTGTTTTTT. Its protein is CASSHNPRTSEKLFF.

The CDR3 reads CASREGGGAVYEQYF. DNA for the CDR3: TGTGCCAGCAGAGAGGGCGGGGGCGCCGTCTACGAGCAGTACTTC. The J gene is TRBJ2-7, the V gene TRBV27, with D possibly TRBD2 on 7 matching bases. The CDR3 extends over 15 amino acids. V was cut by 6 bases and J by 3 bases, with 18 bases left in between. Germline V gene sequence: CDR1 MNHEY, CDR2 SMNVEV (reference sequence).

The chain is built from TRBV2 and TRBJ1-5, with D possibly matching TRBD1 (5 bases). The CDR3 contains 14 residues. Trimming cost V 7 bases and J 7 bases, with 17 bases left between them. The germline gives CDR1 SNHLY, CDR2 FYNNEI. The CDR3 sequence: CASNWGGDGQPQHF. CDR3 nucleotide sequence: TGTGCCAGCAATTGGGGCGGGGACGGGCAGCCCCAGCATTTT.

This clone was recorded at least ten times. This CDR3 reads CASSQPGTGYYGYTF. The CDR3 bases are TGTGCCAGCAGCCAACCCGGGACAGGGTACTATGGCTACACCTTC. The rearrangement joins TRBV4-2 to TRBJ1-2; TRBD1 matches 9 bases. The CDR3 loop spans 15 amino acids. Germline V CDR1 and CDR2: LGHNA, YNFKEQ. V was clipped by 2 bases and J by 3 bases; unmatched bases: 4.

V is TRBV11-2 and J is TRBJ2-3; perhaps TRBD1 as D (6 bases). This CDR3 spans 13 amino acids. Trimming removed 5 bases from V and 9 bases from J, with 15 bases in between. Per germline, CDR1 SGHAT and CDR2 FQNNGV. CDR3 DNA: TGTGCCAGCAGCCTTGGGACCAGGGGAACGCAGTATTTT. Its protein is CASSLGTRGTQYF.

The CDR3 DNA reads as TGTGCCAGCAGCCTAGCGGGGTATTTTGATACGCAGTATTTT. Protein sequence: CASSLAGYFDTQYF. The chain combines TRBV25-1 with TRBJ2-3; 9 nucleotides align to TRBD2. After removal of 6 bases from V and 6 bases from J, the junction contained 7 bases not matched to a gene. Per germline, CDR1 MGHDK and CDR2 SYGVNS. The CDR3 has 14 residues. Supplemented by reference TRBV25-1 and TRBJ2-3, the full variable domain reads EADIYQTPRYLVIGTGKKITLECSQTMGHDKMYWYQQDPGMELHLIHYSYGVNSTEKGDLSSESTVSRIRTEHFPLTLESARPSHTSQYLCASSLAGYFDTQYFGPGTRLTVL.